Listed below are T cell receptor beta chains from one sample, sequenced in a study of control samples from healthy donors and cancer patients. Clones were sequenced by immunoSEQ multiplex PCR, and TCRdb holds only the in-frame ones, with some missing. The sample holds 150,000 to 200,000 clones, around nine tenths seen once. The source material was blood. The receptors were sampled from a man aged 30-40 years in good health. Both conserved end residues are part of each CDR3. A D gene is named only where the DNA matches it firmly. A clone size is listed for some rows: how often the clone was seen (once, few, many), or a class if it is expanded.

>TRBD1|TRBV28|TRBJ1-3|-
CASSFPGGGTIYF
TGTGCCAGCAGTTTCCCAGGGGGAGGCACCATATATTTT
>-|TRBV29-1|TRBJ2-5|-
CSVGTVETQYF
TGCAGCGTAGGGACGGTTGAGACCCAGTACTTC
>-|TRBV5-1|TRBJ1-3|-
CASSGGYAGNTIYF
TGCGCCAGCAGCGGAGGCTACGCTGGAAACACCATATATTTT
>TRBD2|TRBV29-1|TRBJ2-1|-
CSVGTSGSGEQFF
TGCAGCGTTGGAACTAGCGGGAGTGGGGAGCAGTTCTTC
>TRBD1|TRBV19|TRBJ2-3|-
CASMGQGLSDTQYF
TGTGCCAGTATGGGACAGGGGTTGTCAGATACGCAGTATTTT
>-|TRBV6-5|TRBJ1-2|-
CASSYSSGYYGYTF
TGTGCCAGCAGTTACTCGTCGGGTTACTATGGCTACACCTTC
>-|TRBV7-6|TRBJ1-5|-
CASSPYINSNQPQHF
TGTGCCAGCAGCCCATATATTAATAGCAATCAGCCCCAGCATTTT
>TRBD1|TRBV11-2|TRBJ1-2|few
CASSLSAGTGQAQGYTF
TGTGCCAGCAGCTTATCAGCCGGGACAGGGCAGGCTCAGGGCTACACCTTC
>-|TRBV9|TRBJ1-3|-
CASSLVGGAGNTIYF
TGTGCCAGCAGCCTCGTAGGGGGAGCCGGAAACACCATATATTTT
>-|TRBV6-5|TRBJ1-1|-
CASKDSLNTEAFF
TGTGCCAGCAAGGACAGTCTGAACACTGAAGCTTTCTTT
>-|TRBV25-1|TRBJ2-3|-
CASAPQLDTQYF
TGTGCCAGCGCCCCTCAGTTAGATACGCAGTATTTT
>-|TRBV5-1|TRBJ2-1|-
CASTRDRMNEQFF
TGCGCCAGCACTCGCGACAGGATGAATGAGCAGTTCTTC
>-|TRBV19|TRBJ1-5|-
CASNRLGNQPQHF
TGTGCCAGTAACAGGCTAGGCAATCAGCCCCAGCATTTT
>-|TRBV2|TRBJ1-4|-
CASSYYSANEKLFF
TGTGCCAGCAGTTACTACTCGGCTAATGAAAAACTGTTTTTT
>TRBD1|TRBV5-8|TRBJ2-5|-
CASSFPGQGAETQYF
TGTGCCAGCAGCTTTCCGGGACAGGGGGCTGAGACCCAGTACTTC
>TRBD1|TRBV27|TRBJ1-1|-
CASSWTGRAEAFF
TGTGCCAGCAGTTGGACAGGGAGAGCTGAAGCTTTCTTT
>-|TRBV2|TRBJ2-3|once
CASMSGSTDTQYF
TGTGCCAGCATGTCAGGGAGCACAGATACGCAGTATTTT
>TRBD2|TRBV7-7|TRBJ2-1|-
CASSRRLATYNEQFF
TGTGCCAGCAGCCGCCGACTAGCGACCTACAATGAGCAGTTCTTC
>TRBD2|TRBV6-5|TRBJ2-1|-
CASTVAGSNEQFF
TGTGCCAGCACCGTAGCGGGTTCTAATGAGCAGTTCTTC
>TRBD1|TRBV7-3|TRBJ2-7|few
CASRTGTGADEQYF
TGTGCCAGCAGGACCGGGACAGGGGCTGACGAGCAGTACTTC
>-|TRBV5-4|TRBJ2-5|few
CASRAGLDQETQYF
TGTGCCAGCAGGGCAGGGTTGGACCAAGAGACCCAGTACTTC
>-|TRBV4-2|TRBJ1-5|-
CASSQDPSFGGGPQHF
TGTGCCAGCAGCCAAGATCCAAGCTTCGGTGGAGGGCCCCAGCATTTT
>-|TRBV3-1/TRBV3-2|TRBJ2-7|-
CASSLGGAHAHEQYF
TGTGCCAGCAGCCTAGGGGGGGCCCACGCCCACGAGCAGTACTTC
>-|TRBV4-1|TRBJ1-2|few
CASSLDTREGYTF
TGCGCCAGCAGCCTGGACACCCGGGAGGGCTACACCTTC
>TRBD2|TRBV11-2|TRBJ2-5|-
CASSLNVAGGRETQYF
TGTGCCAGCAGCTTAAATGTGGCGGGGGGCAGGGAGACCCAGTACTTC
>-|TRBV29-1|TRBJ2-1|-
CSVERGYNEQFF
TGCAGCGTTGAACGGGGTTACAATGAGCAGTTCTTC
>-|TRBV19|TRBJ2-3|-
CASRLGVLSTDTQYF
TGTGCCAGTAGACTCGGAGTTCTTAGCACAGATACGCAGTATTTT
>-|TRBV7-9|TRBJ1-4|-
CASSLGGLTNEKLFF
TGTGCCAGCAGCCTAGGAGGGCTAACTAATGAAAAACTGTTTTTT
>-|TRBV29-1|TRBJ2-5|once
CSVSGLSSSPSHETQYF
TGCAGCGTTTCCGGGTTGTCCAGTAGCCCTTCACACGAGACCCAGTACTTC
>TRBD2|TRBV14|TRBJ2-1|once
CASSPQRGVFNEQFF
TGTGCCAGCAGCCCCCAGCGGGGGGTGTTCAATGAGCAGTTCTTC
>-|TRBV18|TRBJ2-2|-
CASSPLDGANTGELFF
TGTGCCAGCTCACCTTTAGACGGTGCGAACACCGGGGAGCTGTTTTTT
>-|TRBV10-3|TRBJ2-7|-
CAISRDESYEQYF
TGTGCCATCAGTCGGGACGAAAGCTACGAGCAGTACTTC
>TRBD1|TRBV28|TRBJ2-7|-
CASSVSLPGQGALRQYF
TGTGCCAGCAGCGTTTCTCTACCGGGACAGGGGGCGCTGAGGCAGTACTTC